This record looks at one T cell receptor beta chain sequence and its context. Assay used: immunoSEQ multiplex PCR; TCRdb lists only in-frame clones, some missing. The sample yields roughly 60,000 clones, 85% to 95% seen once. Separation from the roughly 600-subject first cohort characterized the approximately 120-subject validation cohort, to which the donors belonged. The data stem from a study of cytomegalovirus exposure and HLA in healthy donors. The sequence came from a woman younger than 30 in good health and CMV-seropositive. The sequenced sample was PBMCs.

This CDR3 is CSVTGSSYEQYF. Written as DNA, the CDR3 is TGCAGCGTTACGGGGAGCTCCTACGAGCAGTACTTC. The V and J genes are TRBV29-1 and TRBJ2-7; TRBD2 might be the D (5 bases). CDR3 size: 12 residues. Trimming removed 5 bases from V and 0 bases from J, with 8 bases in between. Germline V gene data show CDR1 as SQVTM and CDR2 as ANQGSEA.